Listed below are T cell receptor beta chains from one sample, sequenced in a study of beta chain features in type 1 diabetes. Some clones are missing from TCRdb's copy, which holds only in-frame ones; the method was immunoSEQ multiplex PCR. The sample includes about 410,000 clones, more than 11% of them seen just once. The sequenced material came from naive CD4+ T cells from blood. The source of these receptors is a man aged 30 to 45 in good health. Each CDR3 is given with its conserved first and last residue. D genes are given only for firm matches. Clone size is shown for a subset of rows, as once, few, many or a class of expanded clone.

-	few	TRBV15	16	TRBJ2-7	CATSAFSRFRSYEQYF	TGTGCCACCAGCGCATTTTCTAGGTTCAGGTCCTACGAGCAGTACTTC
TRBD1	-	TRBV2	15	TRBJ2-2	CASRVDRMRAGELFF	TGTGCCAGCAGGGTGGACAGGATGAGGGCCGGGGAGCTGTTTTTT
-	-	TRBV10-3	12	TRBJ2-1	CAIRKQENEQFF	TGTGCCATCAGGAAACAGGAGAATGAGCAGTTCTTC
TRBD1	-	TRBV7-8	13	TRBJ2-1	CASSLDRGDEQFF	TGTGCCAGCAGCTTGGACAGGGGTGATGAGCAGTTCTTC
TRBD1	few	TRBV28	14	TRBJ2-3	CASSRQGPTDTQYF	TGTGCCAGCAGCCGACAGGGTCCCACAGATACGCAGTATTTT
-	-	TRBV7-8	12	TRBJ2-1	CASRRSDGEQFF	TGTGCCAGCAGGCGGTCCGACGGTGAGCAGTTCTTC
-	-	TRBV11-2	14	TRBJ2-5	CASSDGGMEETQYF	TGTGCCAGCAGCGACGGGGGTATGGAAGAGACCCAGTACTTC
-	once	TRBV29-1	14	TRBJ2-3	CSAEGGTTTDTQYF	TGCAGCGCGGAGGGGGGGACAACAACAGATACGCAGTATTTT
-	few	TRBV19	16	TRBJ2-1	CASTQPGGLGYNEQFF	TGTGCCAGTACCCAACCAGGCGGTCTGGGGTACAATGAGCAGTTCTTC
-	few	TRBV6-5	11	TRBJ2-2	CASRKTGELFF	TGTGCCAGCAGGAAGACCGGGGAGCTGTTTTTT
TRBD2	many	TRBV29-1	12	TRBJ2-4	CSVASGIDIQYF	TGCAGCGTTGCTAGCGGGATTGACATTCAGTACTTC
TRBD2	-	TRBV7-2	14	TRBJ2-4	CASSLGLASDIQYF	TGTGCCAGCAGCTTAGGACTAGCGTCGGACATTCAGTACTTC
TRBD2	-	TRBV15	14	TRBJ2-4	CATNDASGKNIQYF	TGTGCCACCAACGATGCTAGCGGGAAAAACATTCAGTACTTC
TRBD1	-	TRBV7-2	16	TRBJ1-5	CASSSSGTGSIRPQHF	TGTGCCAGCAGCTCTTCCGGGACAGGGAGCATTCGGCCCCAGCATTTT
-	-	TRBV11-2	14	TRBJ2-3	CASSYGQAGDTQYF	TGTGCCAGCAGCTACGGTCAGGCTGGAGATACGCAGTATTTT
-	few	TRBV9	15	TRBJ2-7	CASSVDPVRVYEQYF	TGTGCCAGCAGCGTAGACCCCGTCCGGGTCTACGAGCAGTACTTC
TRBD1	-	TRBV12-5	12	TRBJ1-1	CASGTRQGEAFF	TGTGCTAGTGGAACTCGACAGGGGGAAGCTTTCTTT
TRBD2	few	TRBV7-9	15	TRBJ2-3	CASSPSGDSTDTQYF	TGTGCCAGCAGCCCGAGCGGGGATAGCACAGATACGCAGTATTTT
TRBD2	-	TRBV11-2	16	TRBJ2-4	CASSLATSVPSGIQYF	TGTGCCAGCAGCTTAGCCACTAGCGTTCCCTCGGGCATTCAGTACTTC
-	-	TRBV13	17	TRBJ2-3	CASSTMQTSLGTDTQYF	TGTGCCAGCAGCACGATGCAGACTAGTCTCGGCACAGATACGCAGTATTTT
-	few	TRBV18	13	TRBJ1-3	CASSQSSGNTIYF	TGTGCCAGCTCCCAATCCTCTGGAAACACCATATATTTT
-	-	TRBV9	15	TRBJ1-3	CASSPPRAEGDTIYF	TGTGCCAGCAGCCCTCCGAGGGCCGAGGGAGACACCATATATTTT
-	few	TRBV5-4	12	TRBJ2-5	CASSLPGETQYF	TGTGCCAGCAGCTTGCCCGGGGAGACCCAGTACTTC
-	few	TRBV14	17	TRBJ1-6	CASSQVAGGSYNSPLHF	TGTGCCAGCAGCCAAGTCGCCGGGGGCTCCTATAATTCACCCCTCCACTTT
-	-	TRBV25-1	13	TRBJ1-2	CASKYRDGYGYTF	TGTGCCAGCAAGTACCGGGACGGGTATGGCTACACCTTC